The 25 T cell receptor beta chains below were found in one sample sequenced in a study of CD8+CD57+ T cells in acquired aplastic anemia. Using genomic DNA as the template, TCR beta VDJ and CDR3 profiling was carried out. TCRdb passed the reads through MiXCR, listing each CDR3 protein once. The sample carries around 140,000 distinct CDR3 sequences, 41% recorded once. The sequencing sample was made of sorted CD4+, CD8+, or CD8+CD57+ T cells (not recorded which) from PBMCs. Receptors originate from a human donor in good health, serving as a control.

The chain combines TRBV19 with TRBJ2-7; D remains unclear. The CDR3 has 13 residues. Germline lookup yields CDR1 LNHDA and CDR2 SQIVND (reference sequence). V lost 1 base, J lost 3 bases, and 7 bases lay in between. The CDR3 loop is CASSIGPGYEQYF. The CDR3 region has the DNA TGTGCCAGTAGTATAGGGCCAGGCTACGAGCAGTACTTC.

The chain combines TRBV6-1 with TRBJ1-4; maybe TRBD1 (5 bases). V lost 2 bases, J lost 0 bases, and 19 bases lay in between. Per germline, CDR1 MNHNS and CDR2 SASEGT. This CDR3 region has 19 residues. The CDR3: CASSELEGRGTATNEKLFF. As DNA, the CDR3 is TGTGCCAGCAGTGAACTAGAGGGGCGGGGAACTGCAACTAATGAAAAACTGTTTTTT.

This clonotype was detected many times. The chain has TRBV19 and TRBJ1-5; no clear D gene. Per germline, CDR1 LNHDA and CDR2 SQIVND (reference sequence). The CDR3 has 15 amino acids. V dropped 3 bases and J dropped 4 bases, with 13 bases sitting between them. DNA of the CDR3: TGTGCCAGTAGTATTGGAAGCAGAGTGAATCAGCCCCAGCATTTT. Its protein product is CASSIGSRVNQPQHF.

This clonotype was picked up a small number of times. Written as DNA, the CDR3 is TGTGCCAGCAGCCTCACAGGGGTTATTCCCGGGGAGCTGTTTTTT. Translated: CASSLTGVIPGELFF. The chain recombines TRBV12-3 or TRBV12-4 with TRBJ2-2; TRBD1 aligns across 7 bases. V was pared by 6 bases and J by 6 bases, with 10 bases of the junction left unmatched. The CDR3 runs to 15 residues.

This clonotype has at least ten counts. The chain combines TRBV6-5 with TRBJ1-5; the D gene is possibly TRBD1 (6 bases). Looked up from germline, CDR1 is MNHEY and CDR2 is SVGAGI. Trimming took 8 bases from V and 1 from J, leaving 9 bases between them. The CDR3 is 13 residues long. The CDR3 nucleotides read TGTGCCAGCCTAACAGGGAGCAATCAGCCCCAGCATTTT. Protein sequence: CASLTGSNQPQHF.

Worth noting for this clonotype: The junction shows a germline mismatch at one end, possibly a read error. V and J are TRBV5-8 and TRBJ2-5, with 7 bases lining up with TRBD1. CDR1 and CDR2 from the germline V gene are SGHTS and YDEGEE. This CDR3 is 15 amino acids long. DNA for the CDR3: TGTGCCAGCAGCCGGTGGGACAGTTCTCAAGAGACCCAGTGCTTC. It is translated as CASSRWDSSQETQCF.

This clonotype occurred many times. This sequence may be a read error, since a much larger clone differs from it by one base. The chain has TRBV2 and TRBJ2-7, with D unclear. The CDR3 totals 11 residues. Germline values: CDR1 SNHLY, CDR2 FYNNEI. Trimming pared 4 bases from V and 2 bases from J, leaving 3 bases between. The CDR3 DNA follows: TGTGCCAGCAGTGGTCCCTACGAGCAGTACTTC. This translates into CASSGPYEQYF.

This clonotype occurred many times. The chain links TRBV15 to TRBJ2-7, with 11 bases that match TRBD1. V shed 1 base and J 3 bases; nucleotides not matched to a gene: 2. CDR1 and CDR2 (germline): LNHNV, YYDKDF (reference sequence). The CDR3 sequence is 15 residues long. CDR3 bases: TGTGCCACCAGCAGAGCGGGACAGGGGGACTACGAGCAGTACTTC. It encodes CATSRAGQGDYEQYF.

This clonotype was detected ten times or more. V usage is TRBV20-1 and J usage is TRBJ1-1; D is unresolved. The CDR3 has 12 residues. V was cut by 3 bases and J by 5 bases, with 10 bases left in between. From germline, CDR1 is DFQATT and CDR2 SNEGSKA (reference sequence). CDR3 nucleotides: TGCAGTGCTAGTCCCCAGGAGACTGAAGCTTTCTTT. Translating it yields CSASPQETEAFF.

This clonotype was picked up many times. The gene calls are TRBV20-1 and TRBJ2-5; the match to TRBD2 covers 10 bases. The junction had 6 bases not matched to a gene; V was cut back by 4 bases and J by 4 bases. The CDR3 is 14 amino acids. Germline V lookup: CDR1 DFQATT, CDR2 SNEGSKA (reference sequence). CDR3 coding DNA: TGCAGTGCTACTAGCGGGAGTTCAGCAGAGACCCAGTACTTC. Translated: CSATSGSSAETQYF.

Points on this clonotype: A much larger clonotype is one base distant, so this may be a read error. This chain joins TRBV6-5 and TRBJ1-2; tentative D call: TRBD1 (6 bases). The CDR3 is 16 residues long. V lost 1 base to trimming and J lost 4 bases, with 16 bases between them. From germline, CDR1 is MNHEY and CDR2 SVGAGI. The CDR3 sequence: CASSYWGADSSYGYTF. The CDR3 DNA reads as TGTGCCAGCAGTTACTGGGGGGCGGATAGTAGCTATGGCTACACCTTC.

This chain connects TRBV14 to TRBJ2-1, with a possible D match to TRBD1 (6 bases). The CDR3 contains 17 residues. The germline gives CDR1 SGHDN, CDR2 FVKESK. V gave up 6 bases and J gave up 0 bases, with 18 bases separating them. The CDR3 DNA follows: TGTGCCAGCAGGGACCAGGGCAGGGGATCCTCCTACAATGAGCAGTTCTTC. As protein: CASRDQGRGSSYNEQFF.

The chain links TRBV18 to TRBJ1-1, with TRBD1 as a possible D gene (5 bases). CDR1 KGHSH and CDR2 LQKENI come from the germline V gene. The V end was cut by 3 bases, the J end by 1 base, with 9 bases between. CDR3 length: 14 amino acids. The CDR3 coding sequence is TGTGCCAGCTCACCCGGCAGGGAGAACACTGAAGCTTTCTTT. Translation gives CASSPGRENTEAFF.

Only one count was recorded for this clonotype. The rearrangement uses TRBV15 and TRBJ2-3; 7 bases fit TRBD1. CDR1 is LNHNV, CDR2 YYDKDF, per germline (reference sequence). The CDR3 sequence is 16 residues long. With V trimmed by 8 bases and J by 4 bases, 15 bases remained unmatched. The CDR3 here is CATGRGSQGVSDTQYF. In DNA form, the CDR3 reads TGTGCCACCGGTCGGGGTTCTCAGGGGGTTTCAGATACGCAGTATTTT. Looking up the rest from reference TRBV15 and TRBJ2-3 gives the full variable domain: DAMVIQNPRYQVTQFGKPVTLSCSQTLNHNVMYWYQQKSSQAPKLLFHYYDKDFNNEADTPDNFQSRRPNTSFCFLDIRSPGLGDTAMYLCATGRGSQGVSDTQYFGPGTRLTVL.

The V and J genes are TRBV7-8 and TRBJ2-1, with 11 positions matching TRBD2. This CDR3 contains 15 residues. Germline values: CDR1 SGHVS, CDR2 FQNEAQ. Trimming at V came to 2 bases and at J to 6 bases, leaving 3 bases not matched to a gene. In DNA, the CDR3 is TGTGCCAGCAGCTTAATAGCGGGAGGGGGCAATGAGCAGTTCTTC. It codes for CASSLIAGGGNEQFF.

The genes are TRBV18 and TRBJ2-1, with D perhaps TRBD1 (6 bases). The germline gives CDR1 KGHSH, CDR2 LQKENI. V lost 6 bases and J 8 bases, leaving 14 bases between the germline ends. There are 13 residues in the CDR3. CDR3 loop: CASSLQGIHEQFF. The CDR3 DNA sequence: TGTGCCAGCTCCCTACAGGGTATCCATGAGCAGTTCTTC.

Written as DNA, the CDR3 is TGCAGTGCAGCCGACGACAGGGACAATTCACCCCTCCACTTT. Amino acids: CSAADDRDNSPLHF. V gene TRBV20-1 combines with J gene TRBJ1-6; 7 bases fit TRBD1. The germline gives CDR1 DFQATT, CDR2 SNEGSKA (reference sequence). V shed 6 bases and J 7 bases; nucleotides not matched to a gene: 9. The CDR3 length is 14 residues.

V usage is TRBV15 and J usage is TRBJ2-5; TRBD2 matches 8 bases. This CDR3 has 15 amino acids. Unmatched junction bases numbered 9, after V lost 5 bases and J lost 4 bases. Per germline, CDR1 LNHNV and CDR2 YYDKDF (reference sequence). The CDR3 DNA follows: TGTGCCACCAGCTCCACGGGGGGGCCGGGAGAGACCCAGTACTTC. Protein: CATSSTGGPGETQYF.

V and J are TRBV19 and TRBJ1-4; no clear D gene. This CDR3 contains 16 residues. From germline, CDR1 is LNHDA and CDR2 SQIVND (reference sequence). V gave up 7 bases and J gave up 0 bases, with 15 bases separating them. In DNA form, the CDR3 reads TGTGCCAGTATGGCAGGCAGGAGGGCAACTAATGAAAAACTGTTTTTT. Translated, it gives CASMAGRRATNEKLFF.

This clonotype was recorded at least ten times. This chain links TRBV6-1 with TRBJ2-6, with a tentative D call TRBD1 (6 bases). The CDR3 contains 16 residues. Trimming cost V 4 bases and J 0 bases, with 10 bases left between them. Looked up from germline, CDR1 is MNHNS and CDR2 is SASEGT. The CDR3 loop is CASSARTVSGANVLTF. CDR3 coding DNA: TGTGCCAGCAGTGCCCGGACAGTCTCTGGGGCCAACGTCCTGACTTTC.

V gene TRBV29-1 combines with J gene TRBJ1-1; no firm D call. Germline V gives CDR1 SQVTM, CDR2 ANQGSEA. This CDR3 has 10 amino acids. V lost 5 bases to trimming and J lost 13 bases, with 14 bases between them. The CDR3: CSVSEYGGFF. For the CDR3, the DNA is TGCAGCGTTTCTGAGTATGGCGGTTTCTTT.

The rearrangement joins TRBV15 to TRBJ2-2; the D call may be TRBD1 or TRBD2 (5 bases each). V was cut by 0 bases and J by 7 bases, with 15 bases left in between. This CDR3 is built from 16 residues. CDR1 LNHNV and CDR2 YYDKDF come from the germline V gene (reference sequence). CDR3 DNA sequence: TGTGCCACCAGCAGAGATTACCAGGGACCGGGCGGGGAGCTGTTTTTT. As protein: CATSRDYQGPGGELFF.

This clonotype was observed at least ten times. In DNA form, the CDR3 reads TGTGCCAGCAGCGGCGGAACCACAGGGTTTTACGAGCAGTACTTC. Translation gives CASSGGTTGFYEQYF. The chain uses TRBV11-3 and TRBJ2-7; D perhaps matches TRBD1 (6 bases). From germline, CDR1 is SGHNT and CDR2 YENEEA. The CDR3 has 15 residues. The ends were cut back, 5 bases at V and 4 bases at J, with 18 bases in the middle.

This clonotype was picked up one time. The genes are TRBV7-6 and TRBJ2-7, with D possibly matching TRBD2 (6 bases). The CDR3 runs to 15 residues. Trimming removed 3 bases from V and 2 bases from J, with 14 bases in between. Germline lookup yields CDR1 SGHVS and CDR2 FNYEAQ. Here the CDR3 DNA reads TGTGCCAGCAGCTTCCGGAGGGAAAGCACCTACGAGCAGTACTTC. Translated, it gives CASSFRRESTYEQYF.

Note on this clonotype: With a much larger clone just one base away, this may be a read error. The chain recombines TRBV6-1 with TRBJ1-2; tentative D call: TRBD1 (5 bases). Looked up from germline, CDR1 is MNHNS and CDR2 is SASEGT. This CDR3 has 14 amino acids. The CDR3 reads CASSEGGAGDGHTF. The CDR3 DNA follows: TGTGCCAGCAGTGAAGGGGGCGCTGGTGATGGCCACACCTTC.